This entry lists 27 T cell receptor beta chains sequenced from one sample in a study of CD8 T cells in ankylosing spondylitis (dated by TCRdb to the late 2010s). The paper's findings and limits, for the study overall: Blood from ankylosing spondylitis patients appeared to be characterized by a TCR beta motif made up of seven or eight highly homologous amino acid variants.

Their antigen targets remain unknown. Preparation of the library involved 5' RACE. TCRdb shows the sequencer as Illumina HiSeq 2500. TCRdb reanalyzed the raw reads on its own, using fastp at Q25 for trimming and MiXCR for clone calling, and kept in-frame beta chains. Each record represents a unique CDR3 protein, reported with the most common genes and DNA among its rows. This sample has around 440,000 distinct CDR3 sequences in its table, and roughly 15% of those were observed once. 1% of the sample is in the top ten clones. The sequenced sample was blood, either unsorted or a sorted T cell fraction (not recorded which). The receptors come from a male donor with ankylosing spondylitis.

J is TRBJ2-7 and V is TRBV20-1; D may be TRBD2 (5 bases). CDR3 length equals 14 residues. With 5 bases removed from V and 0 bases from J, the gap between germline ends came to 14 bases. The germline CDR1 and CDR2 sequences are DFQATT and SNEGSKA (reference sequence). The CDR3 bases are TGCAGTGCTCCGAGGCGGGCAGGCTCCTACGAGCAGTACTTC. It is translated as CSAPRRAGSYEQYF.

V is TRBV30 and J is TRBJ1-2; no clear D. Germline CDR1 reads GTSNPN; CDR2 reads SVGIG (reference sequence). This CDR3 is built from 14 residues. V was shortened by 4 bases and J by 4 bases, with 16 bases between the two germline ends. CDR3: CAWTITGETYGYTF. CDR3 nucleotide sequence: TGTGCCTGGACTATAACCGGGGAGACCTATGGCTACACCTTC.

For this clonotype: The final CDR3 position lacks the conserved phenylalanine or tryptophan, pointing to a likely read error. This rearrangement joins TRBV7-2 to TRBJ2-7; 8 bases agree with TRBD1. Germline-derived CDR1 and CDR2 are SGHTA and FQGNSA. CDR3 length: 15 amino acids. Germline trimming cut 1 base from V and 4 bases from J; bases unmatched to any gene: 6. The CDR3 region has the DNA TGTGCCAGCAGCTTAGGCTGGACAGGGCGTTACGAGCAGTACTAC. Translating it yields CASSLGWTGRYEQYY.

This chain joins TRBV29-1 and TRBJ1-2; D gene uncertain. CDR1 is SQVTM, CDR2 ANQGSEA, per germline. CDR3 length equals 14 residues. Deletions cut 5 bases from V and 1 base from J, with 14 bases between. The CDR3 is CSVQSRTFNYGYTF. In DNA form, the CDR3 reads TGCAGCGTTCAATCCAGGACTTTTAACTATGGCTACACCTTC.

This clonotype was detected only a few times. The rearrangement joins TRBV19 to TRBJ1-2, with 7 bases aligning to TRBD1. V was pared by 6 bases and J by 0 bases, with 7 bases of the junction left unmatched. Per the germline V gene, CDR1 is LNHDA and CDR2 is SQIVND (reference sequence). CDR3 length equals 15 residues. CDR3 sequence (DNA): TGTGCCAGTAGCACCCTCGACAGGGCTAACTATGGCTACACCTTC. Residues: CASSTLDRANYGYTF. The full variable domain, in which reference TRBV19 and TRBJ1-2 provide the parts outside the CDR3, is DGGITQSPKYLFRKEGQNVTLSCEQNLNHDAMYWYRQDPGQGLRLIYYSQIVNDFQKGDIAEGYSVSREKKESFPLTVTSAQKNPTAFYLCASSTLDRANYGYTFGSGTRLTVV.

This chain uses TRBV20-1 with TRBJ1-5, with 8 bases lining up with TRBD1. Trimming cost V 4 bases and J 2 bases; bases outside gene matches: 4. CDR1 is DFQATT, CDR2 SNEGSKA, per germline (reference sequence). The CDR3 is made up of 14 amino acids. The CDR3 loop reads CSATAGQGNQPQHF. CDR3 bases: TGCAGTGCTACCGCGGGACAGGGCAATCAGCCCCAGCATTTT.

This clonotype was counted between two and nine times. V usage is TRBV4-1 and J usage is TRBJ1-1, with no clear D. Trimming took 3 bases from V and 9 from J, leaving 14 bases between them. The CDR3 has 13 residues. Germline CDR1 MGHRA, CDR2 YSYEKL. The CDR3 DNA follows: TGCGCCAGCAGCCAGGGGATTGTGTCGCAAGCTTTCTTT. It is translated as CASSQGIVSQAFF.

This clonotype showed up just a few times. The V call is TRBV11-3, the J call TRBJ1-1; D not resolved. Germline CDR1 is SGHNT and CDR2 is YENEEA. The length of the CDR3 is 11 residues. V lost 5 bases to trimming and J lost 11 bases, with 12 bases between them. As DNA, the CDR3 is TGTGCCAGCAGCCCCGCCGTGAACGCTTTCTTT. Its protein is CASSPAVNAFF.

This clonotype has just a few counts. The chain employs TRBV6-7 and TRBJ2-1, with D perhaps being TRBD1 or TRBD2 (5 bases each). TRBV6-7 is an ORF for which the function is uncertain. The length of the CDR3 is 17 residues. V lost 4 bases, J lost 3 bases, and 19 bases lay in between. The CDR3 here is CASSSYRDAERYNEQFF. DNA for the CDR3: TGTGCCAGCAGTTCATACCGGGACGCCGAGCGCTACAATGAGCAGTTCTTC.

The V and J genes are TRBV20-1 and TRBJ1-2; 7 nucleotides align to TRBD1. CDR1 and CDR2 (germline): DFQATT, SNEGSKA (reference sequence). The V segment lost 2 bases and the J segment 4 bases; nucleotides outside the gene matches: 4. The CDR3 consists of 13 residues. The CDR3 sequence: CSARPRDSYGYTF. As DNA, the CDR3 is TGCAGTGCTAGACCCCGGGACAGCTATGGCTACACCTTC.

This clonotype was seen repeatedly, ten times or more. The chain couples TRBV5-1 to TRBJ2-1; TRBD1 matches 10 bases. Germline V gene data show CDR1 as SGHRS and CDR2 as YFSETQ. Trimming took 3 bases from V and 6 from J; bases not matched to a gene: 6. This CDR3 comprises 15 residues. The CDR3 loop reads CASSSRDRGGNEQFF. CDR3 nucleotides: TGCGCCAGCAGCTCCCGGGACAGGGGTGGCAATGAGCAGTTCTTC. Supplemented by reference TRBV5-1 and TRBJ2-1, the full variable domain reads KAGVTQTPRYLIKTRGQQVTLSCSPISGHRSVSWYQQTPGQGLQFLFEYFSETQRNKGNFPGRFSGRQFSNSRSEMNVSTLELGDSALYLCASSSRDRGGNEQFFGPGTRLTVL.

This clonotype was seen only once. The rearrangement joins TRBV6-1 to TRBJ2-5; TRBD2 matches 14 bases. Trimming took 7 bases from V and 4 from J; bases not matched to a gene: 11. The CDR3 is 17 residues long. Germline V gives CDR1 MNHNS, CDR2 SASEGT. Here the CDR3 reads CASTLGGTSGRGETQYF. The CDR3 coding sequence is TGTGCCAGCACCCTGGGGGGGACTAGCGGGAGAGGAGAGACCCAGTACTTC.

CDR3 coding DNA: TGTGCCAGCAGCTTCCCTCTTGGACAGGGGGGAACTGAAGCTTTCTTT. Translation: CASSFPLGQGGTEAFF. The genes are TRBV7-9 and TRBJ1-1; 10 bases fit TRBD1. The germline V gene encodes CDR1 SEHNR and CDR2 FQNEAQ (reference sequence). The ends lost 3 bases at V and 5 bases at J; junction bases unmatched: 9. The CDR3 runs to 16 residues. Looking up the rest from reference TRBV7-9 and TRBJ1-1 gives the full variable domain: DTGVSQNPRHKITKRGQNVTFRCDPISEHNRLYWYRQTLGQGPEFLTYFQNEAQLEKSRLLSDRFSAERPKGSFSTLEIQRTEQGDSAMYLCASSFPLGQGGTEAFFGQGTRLTVV.

The V gene is TRBV10-2, the J gene TRBJ1-1, with 10 bases lining up with TRBD1. The length of the CDR3 is 16 residues. V shed 8 bases and J 1 base; nucleotides not matched to a gene: 10. Germline CDR1 reads WSHSY; CDR2 reads SAAADI. The CDR3 is CASHYDRGQGNTEAFF. The CDR3 nucleotides read TGCGCCAGCCATTACGACAGGGGGCAAGGGAACACTGAAGCTTTCTTT.

This chain connects TRBV25-1 to TRBJ2-7; 9 nucleotides align to TRBD1. J gave up 6 bases and V 8 bases, and 14 bases lay outside the gene matches. The V gene's germline CDR1 is MGHDK and CDR2 SYGVNS. The length of the CDR3 is 15 residues. The CDR3 DNA reads as TGTGCCAGCGGAATAAAGGGACAGGGAAGTTGCGAGCAGTACTTC. Protein: CASGIKGQGSCEQYF.

This clonotype was seen more than once but under ten times. The chain joins TRBV7-8 to TRBJ2-2; D might be TRBD1 (5 bases). Germline values: CDR1 SGHVS, CDR2 FQNEAQ. V was pared by 5 bases and J by 5 bases, with 6 bases between. CDR3 length equals 12 residues. CDR3 residues: CASSQGTGELFF. The CDR3, as DNA: TGTGCCAGCAGCCAGGGAACCGGGGAGCTGTTTTTT.

This clonotype was recorded at least ten times. The CDR3 DNA reads TGTGCCAGCAGTCCCCGGGGAGGAGGGACTGAAGCTTTCTTT. The encoded protein is CASSPRGGGTEAFF. The chain joins TRBV2 to TRBJ1-1; D remains ambiguous. Germline V gene sequence: CDR1 SNHLY, CDR2 FYNNEI. The V gene lost 5 bases and the J gene lost 5 bases, with 15 bases spanning the gap. The CDR3 is 14 amino acids. Drawing the rest from reference TRBV2 and TRBJ1-1, the complete variable domain is EPEVTQTPSHQVTQMGQEVILRCVPISNHLYFYWYRQILGQKVEFLVSFYNNEISEKSEIFDDQFSVERPDGSNFTLKIRSTKLEDSAMYFCASSPRGGGTEAFFGQGTRLTVV.

This clonotype has only a few counts. V gene TRBV10-3 combines with J gene TRBJ2-1; D is possibly TRBD1 (6 bases). CDR3 length: 16 amino acids. With 4 bases removed from V and 1 base from J, the gap between germline ends came to 14 bases. Germline V CDR1 and CDR2: ENHRY, SYGVKD. CDR3 in DNA: TGTGCCATCAGTGGAGACAGGACGAAATCCTACAATGAGCAGTTCTTC. Translated: CAISGDRTKSYNEQFF.

J is TRBJ2-1 and V is TRBV11-2, with 10 positions matching TRBD2. Germline V gene data show CDR1 as SGHAT and CDR2 as FQNNGV. This CDR3 has 20 residues. After removal of 7 bases from V and 0 bases from J, the junction contained 18 bases not matched to a gene. CDR3 in amino acids: CASTSPRGSGGPTSYNEQFF. CDR3 coding DNA: TGTGCCAGCACCAGCCCCCGGGGTAGCGGGGGGCCTACCTCCTACAATGAGCAGTTCTTC.

This clonotype was picked up one time. V gene TRBV11-1 combines with J gene TRBJ2-3; D possibly corresponds to TRBD2 (6 bases). Deletions cut 4 bases from V and 3 bases from J, with 17 bases between. The CDR3 length is 16 residues. Germline assignment: CDR1 SGHAT and CDR2 FQDESV (reference sequence). The chain's CDR3 is CASSSDLALGTDTQYF. The DNA of the CDR3 is TGTGCCAGCAGCTCCGATCTAGCGTTGGGGACAGATACGCAGTATTTT.

J is TRBJ2-3 and V is TRBV7-3; TRBD2 matches at 11 bases. The trim removed 5 bases at V and 3 bases at J, leaving 7 bases unmatched. CDR1 and CDR2 (germline): SGHTA, FQGTGA. The CDR3 has 16 residues. CDR3 in DNA: TGTGCCAGCAGCCAACTTAGCGGGGGGGCAACAGATACGCAGTATTTT. This codes for CASSQLSGGATDTQYF.

The chain couples TRBV20-1 to TRBJ2-5; weak D call: TRBD1 (5 bases). This CDR3 has 11 amino acids. From germline, CDR1 is DFQATT and CDR2 SNEGSKA (reference sequence). V was trimmed by 7 bases and J by 5 bases, leaving 11 bases between them. The CDR3 coding sequence is TGCAGTGGTTGGAAGGGGGAGACCCAGTACTTC. This encodes CSGWKGETQYF.

CDR3 loop: CASSLAQGQGAPNEKLFF. The CDR3 DNA reads TGTGCCAGCAGCTTAGCGCAGGGACAGGGGGCGCCTAATGAAAAACTGTTTTTT. The chain combines TRBV7-6 with TRBJ1-4; 12 positions match TRBD1. The CDR3 is 18 residues long. Germline CDR1 reads SGHVS; CDR2 reads FNYEAQ. Trimming removed 0 bases from V and 3 bases from J; junction bases left unmatched: 5.

J is TRBJ1-1 and V is TRBV4-3; tentative D call: TRBD1 (6 bases). The CDR3 runs 14 residues. The germline V and J ends were trimmed by 0 bases and 1 base, with 6 bases remaining between them. Looked up from germline, CDR1 is LGHNA and CDR2 is YSLEER. CDR3 bases: TGCGCCAGCAGCCAAGAACAGGGGAACACTGAAGCTTTCTTT. This sequence encodes CASSQEQGNTEAFF.

This clonotype was counted between two and nine times. This chain joins TRBV20-1 and TRBJ2-1; TRBD2 agrees at 7 bases. Germline CDR1 is DFQATT and CDR2 is SNEGSKA (reference sequence). The junction had 15 bases not matched to a gene; V was cut back by 6 bases and J by 4 bases. CDR3 size: 16 residues. The CDR3 DNA sequence: TGCAGTGCCCCCTCCACTAGCGCGCTAAGTTACAATGAGCAGTTCTTC. Translation: CSAPSTSALSYNEQFF.

This chain uses TRBV3-1 with TRBJ2-7, with TRBD2 identical over 16 bases. Per germline, CDR1 LGHDT and CDR2 YNNKEL (reference sequence). Germline trimming cut 0 bases from V and 7 bases from J; bases unmatched to any gene: 3. The CDR3 has 16 residues. As DNA, the CDR3 is TGTGCCAGCAGCCAAGAGGGGACTAGCGGGAGGGCGGAGCAGTACTTC. Translation gives CASSQEGTSGRAEQYF.

The rearrangement links TRBV15 to TRBJ2-7; 14 nucleotides match TRBD2. V lost 3 bases, J lost 3 bases, and 4 bases stayed unmatched. The CDR3 length is 16 residues. The germline V gene encodes CDR1 LNHNV and CDR2 YYDKDF (reference sequence). CDR3 in DNA: TGTGCCACCAGCAGGCCGGGACTAGCGGGGGTCTACGAGCAGTACTTC. It yields the protein CATSRPGLAGVYEQYF.